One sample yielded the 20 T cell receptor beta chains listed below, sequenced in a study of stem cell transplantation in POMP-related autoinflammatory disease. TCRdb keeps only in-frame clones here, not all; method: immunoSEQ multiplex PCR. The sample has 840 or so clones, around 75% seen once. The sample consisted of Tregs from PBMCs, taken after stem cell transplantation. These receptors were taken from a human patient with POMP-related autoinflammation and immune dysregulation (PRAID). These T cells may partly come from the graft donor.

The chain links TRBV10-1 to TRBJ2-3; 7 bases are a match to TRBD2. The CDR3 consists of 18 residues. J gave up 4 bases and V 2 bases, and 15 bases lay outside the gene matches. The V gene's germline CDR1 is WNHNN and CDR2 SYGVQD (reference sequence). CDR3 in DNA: TGCGCCAGCAGTGAGACCCCCGGGGTTAAGCGGGATTCAGATACGCAGTATTTT. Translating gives CASSETPGVKRDSDTQYF.

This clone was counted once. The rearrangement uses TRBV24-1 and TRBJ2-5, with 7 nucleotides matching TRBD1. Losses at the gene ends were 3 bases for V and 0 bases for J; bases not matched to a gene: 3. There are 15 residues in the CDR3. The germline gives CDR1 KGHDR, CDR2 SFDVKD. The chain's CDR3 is CATSDIQGNQETQYF. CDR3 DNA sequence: TGTGCCACCAGTGATATACAGGGGAACCAAGAGACCCAGTACTTC.

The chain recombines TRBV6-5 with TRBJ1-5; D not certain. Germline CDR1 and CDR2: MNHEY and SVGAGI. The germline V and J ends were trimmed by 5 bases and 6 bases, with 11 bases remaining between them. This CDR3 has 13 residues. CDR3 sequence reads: CASSRVKGQPQHF. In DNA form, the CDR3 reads TGTGCCAGCAGTCGGGTGAAGGGTCAGCCCCAGCATTTT.

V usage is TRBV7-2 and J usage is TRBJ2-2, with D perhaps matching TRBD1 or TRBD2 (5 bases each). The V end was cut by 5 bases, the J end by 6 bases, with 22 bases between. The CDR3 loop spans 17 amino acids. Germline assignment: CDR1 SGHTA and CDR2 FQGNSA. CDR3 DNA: TGTGCCAGCAGCCTAACTTACCCGGGGCCTGGGGCCGGGGAGCTGTTTTTT. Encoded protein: CASSLTYPGPGAGELFF.

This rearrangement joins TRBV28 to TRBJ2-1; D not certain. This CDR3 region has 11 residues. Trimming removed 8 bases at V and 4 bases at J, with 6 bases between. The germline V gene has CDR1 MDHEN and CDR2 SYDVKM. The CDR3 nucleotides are TGTGCCAGCTGGCGGTACAATGAGCAGTTCTTC. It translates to CASWRYNEQFF.

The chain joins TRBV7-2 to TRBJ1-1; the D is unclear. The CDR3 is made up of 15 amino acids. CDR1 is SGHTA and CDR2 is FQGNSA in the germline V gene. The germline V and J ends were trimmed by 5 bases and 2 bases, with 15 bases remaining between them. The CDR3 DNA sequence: TGTGCCAGCAGCCCCCGGTGGGATTTCAACACTGAAGCTTTCTTT. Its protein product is CASSPRWDFNTEAFF.

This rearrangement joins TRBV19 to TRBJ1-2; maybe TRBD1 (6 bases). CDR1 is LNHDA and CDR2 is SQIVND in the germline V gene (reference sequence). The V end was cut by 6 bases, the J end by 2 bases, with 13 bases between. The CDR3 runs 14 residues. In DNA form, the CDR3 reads TGTGCCAGTAGCTTGCAGGGGTCAAACTATGGCTACACCTTC. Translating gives CASSLQGSNYGYTF.

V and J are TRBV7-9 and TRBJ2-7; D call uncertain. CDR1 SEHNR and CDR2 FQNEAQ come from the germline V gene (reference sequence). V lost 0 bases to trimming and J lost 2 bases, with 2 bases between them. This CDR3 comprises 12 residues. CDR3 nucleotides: TGTGCCAGCAGCTTAGCCACCTACGAGCAGTACTTC. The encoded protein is CASSLATYEQYF.

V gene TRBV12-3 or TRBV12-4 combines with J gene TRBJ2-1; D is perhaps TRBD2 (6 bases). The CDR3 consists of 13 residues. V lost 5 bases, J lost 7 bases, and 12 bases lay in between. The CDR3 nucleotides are TGTGCCAGCAGTGCGACTAGGACTAATGAGCAGTTCTTC. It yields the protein CASSATRTNEQFF.

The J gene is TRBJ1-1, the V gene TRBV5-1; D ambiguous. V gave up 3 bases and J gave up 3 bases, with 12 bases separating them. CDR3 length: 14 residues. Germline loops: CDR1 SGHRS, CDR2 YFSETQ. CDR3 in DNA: TGCGCCAGCAGCTCGTTAGTTGGGGACACTGAAGCTTTCTTT. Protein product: CASSSLVGDTEAFF. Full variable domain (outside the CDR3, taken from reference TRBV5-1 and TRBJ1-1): KAGVTQTPRYLIKTRGQQVTLSCSPISGHRSVSWYQQTPGQGLQFLFEYFSETQRNKGNFPGRFSGRQFSNSRSEMNVSTLELGDSALYLCASSSLVGDTEAFFGQGTRLTVV.

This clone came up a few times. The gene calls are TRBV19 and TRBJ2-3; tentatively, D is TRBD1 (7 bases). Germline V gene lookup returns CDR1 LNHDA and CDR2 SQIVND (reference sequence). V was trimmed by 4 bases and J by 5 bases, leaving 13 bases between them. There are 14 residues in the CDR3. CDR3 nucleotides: TGTGCCAGTAGTAAGGAGGGGGCTCTAGATACGCAGTATTTT. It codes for CASSKEGALDTQYF. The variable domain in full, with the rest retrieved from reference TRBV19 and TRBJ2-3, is DGGITQSPKYLFRKEGQNVTLSCEQNLNHDAMYWYRQDPGQGLRLIYYSQIVNDFQKGDIAEGYSVSREKKESFPLTVTSAQKNPTAFYLCASSKEGALDTQYFGPGTRLTVL.

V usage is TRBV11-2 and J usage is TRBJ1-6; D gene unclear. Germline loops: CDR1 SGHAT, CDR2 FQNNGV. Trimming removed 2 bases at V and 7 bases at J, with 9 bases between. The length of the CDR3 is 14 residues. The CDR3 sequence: CASSLSTGNSPLHF. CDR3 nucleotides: TGTGCCAGCAGCTTATCGACGGGGAATTCACCCCTCCACTTT.

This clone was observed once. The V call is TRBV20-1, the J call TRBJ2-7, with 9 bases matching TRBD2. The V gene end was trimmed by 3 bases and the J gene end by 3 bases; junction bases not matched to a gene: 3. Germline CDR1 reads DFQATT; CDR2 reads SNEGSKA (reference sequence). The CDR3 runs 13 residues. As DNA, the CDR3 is TGCAGTGCTAGTCTAGCGGGATTCTACGAGCAGTACTTC. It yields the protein CSASLAGFYEQYF.

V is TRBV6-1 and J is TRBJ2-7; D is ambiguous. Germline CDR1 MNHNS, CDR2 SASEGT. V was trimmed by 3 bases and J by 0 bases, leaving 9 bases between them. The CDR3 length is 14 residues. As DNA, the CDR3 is TGTGCCAGCAGTGAGCCAAGAAGCTCCTACGAGCAGTACTTC. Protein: CASSEPRSSYEQYF.

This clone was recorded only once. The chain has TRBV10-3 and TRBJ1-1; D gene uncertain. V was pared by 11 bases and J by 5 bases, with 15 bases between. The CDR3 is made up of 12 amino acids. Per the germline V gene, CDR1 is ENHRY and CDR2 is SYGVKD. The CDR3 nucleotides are TGTGCCCGGGGAAGGGTACGTACTGAAGCTTTCTTT. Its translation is CARGRVRTEAFF.

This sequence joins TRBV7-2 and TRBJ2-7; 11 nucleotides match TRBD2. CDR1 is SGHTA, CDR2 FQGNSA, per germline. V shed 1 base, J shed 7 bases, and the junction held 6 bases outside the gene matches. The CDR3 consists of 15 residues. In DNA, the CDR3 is TGTGCCAGCAGCTTAGTACTAGCGGGAGTGGGTGAGCAGTACTTC. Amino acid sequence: CASSLVLAGVGEQYF.

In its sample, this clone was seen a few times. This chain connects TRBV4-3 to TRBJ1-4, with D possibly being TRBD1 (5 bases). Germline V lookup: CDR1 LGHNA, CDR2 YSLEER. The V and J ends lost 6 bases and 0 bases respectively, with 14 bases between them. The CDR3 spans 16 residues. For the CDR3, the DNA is TGCGCCAGCAGGGCGGACATCCTTGCAACTAATGAAAAACTGTTTTTT. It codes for CASRADILATNEKLFF.

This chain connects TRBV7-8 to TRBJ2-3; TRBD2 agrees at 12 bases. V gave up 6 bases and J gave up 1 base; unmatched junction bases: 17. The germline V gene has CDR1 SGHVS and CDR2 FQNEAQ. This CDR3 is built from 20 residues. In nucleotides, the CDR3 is TGTGCCAGCAGGCCTCCCAGGACTAGCGGGACTGGGGGGGGCACAGATACGCAGTATTTT. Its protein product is CASRPPRTSGTGGGTDTQYF.

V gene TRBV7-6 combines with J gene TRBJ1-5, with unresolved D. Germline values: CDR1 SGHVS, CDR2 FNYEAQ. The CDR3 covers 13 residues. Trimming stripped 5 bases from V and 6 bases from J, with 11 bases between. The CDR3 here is CASSPAEGQPQHF. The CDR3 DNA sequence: TGTGCCAGCAGCCCAGCCGAGGGTCAGCCCCAGCATTTT.

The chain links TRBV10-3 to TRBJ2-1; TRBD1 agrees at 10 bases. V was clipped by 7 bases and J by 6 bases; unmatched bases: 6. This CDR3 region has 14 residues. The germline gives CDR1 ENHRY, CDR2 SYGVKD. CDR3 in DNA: TGTGCCATCATCCCGGGACAGGGGACCAATGAGCAGTTCTTC. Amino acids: CAIIPGQGTNEQFF.